This TCR beta chain was sequenced for a study of blood T cell repertoires in COVID-19. As for the study in general: The samples span acute and convalescent COVID-19 from the United States, Italy and Spain.

TCRdb's copy holds only in-frame clones and misses some; the assay was immunoSEQ multiplex PCR. The sample has about half a million clones, more than 85% seen once. CDR1 is SGHNT, CDR2 YENEEA, per germline. The ends were cut back, 7 bases at V and 4 bases at J, with 17 bases in the middle. The CDR3 runs to 14 residues. This sequence joins TRBV11-3 and TRBJ2-7, with D perhaps TRBD2 (5 bases). The sequence came from a woman aged 60-70 years who had recovered from COVID-19. What was sequenced was PBMCs or T cells enriched from blood (not recorded which). DNA of the CDR3: TGTGCCAGCAAAAAACTCCGGGGAGATTACGAGCAGTACTTC. It specifies CASKKLRGDYEQYF.